The subject of this entry is one T cell receptor (beta chain). Trimming took off 4 bases at V and 6 bases at J, with 16 bases between the two ends. Germline V CDR1 and CDR2: SQVTM, ANQGSEA. There are 14 residues in the CDR3. The source of the sample is a study of blood T cell repertoires in COVID-19. Study in general: Nucleic acid was either cDNA or gDNA, and it came from T cells, B-cell-depleted T cells, or PBMCs.

Profiling relied on immunoSEQ multiplex PCR, and the TCRdb table lists in-frame clones only, not all of them. The sample holds tens of thousands of clones, about 90% seen once. J is TRBJ1-5 and V is TRBV29-1; D unresolved. The specimen sequenced was peripheral blood. This TCR came from a man between 60 and 70 years old with acute or convalescent COVID-19. The CDR3 is CSVAPGTAGQPQHF. The CDR3 DNA sequence: TGCAGCGTTGCCCCAGGAACAGCGGGTCAGCCCCAGCATTTT.